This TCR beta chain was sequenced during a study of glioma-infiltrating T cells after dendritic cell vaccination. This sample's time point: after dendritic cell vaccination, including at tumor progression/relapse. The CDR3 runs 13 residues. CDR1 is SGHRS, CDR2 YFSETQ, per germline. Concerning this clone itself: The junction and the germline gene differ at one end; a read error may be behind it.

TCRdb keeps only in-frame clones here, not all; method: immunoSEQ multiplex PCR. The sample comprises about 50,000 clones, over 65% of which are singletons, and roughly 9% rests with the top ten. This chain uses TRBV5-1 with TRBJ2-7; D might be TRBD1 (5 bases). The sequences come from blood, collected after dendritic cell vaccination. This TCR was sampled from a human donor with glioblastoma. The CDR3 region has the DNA TGCGCCAGCAGCTTGTGGGGCTCCCACGAGCAGTACTTC. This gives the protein CASSLWGSHEQYF.